Listed below are T cell receptor beta chains from one sample, sequenced in a study of graft-versus-host responses after intestinal transplantation. Their recognized antigens are unknown. Method: immunoSEQ multiplex PCR; TCRdb's copy keeps in-frame clones and lacks some. The sample holds 95,000 to 110,000 clones, roughly 86% seen once. Source: unstimulated CD4+ T cells sorted from spleen or lymph node cells, taken before transplant. These receptors all come from a human donor who was the organ donor for an intestinal transplant. Each CDR3 is given with its conserved first and last residue. D genes are given only for firm matches. Size tells how often a clone was seen (once, few, many) or the class of an expanded clone, and some rows leave it out.

CDR3 DNA: TGTGCCAGCAGGCCGGACAGGGGGCGCAGTAATCAGCCCCAGCATTTT
CDR3 protein: CASRPDRGRSNQPQHF
clone size: -
D gene: TRBD1
J gene: TRBJ1-5
V gene: TRBV2

CDR3 DNA: TGTGCCAGTAGTCTAGGGACTTTCCCCTACAATGAGCAGTTCTTC
CDR3 protein: CASSLGTFPYNEQFF
clone size: -
D gene: -
J gene: TRBJ2-1
V gene: TRBV19

CDR3 DNA: TGTGCCAGCAGCCAAGGGGTCGGGGAGACCAACTATGGCTACACCTTC
CDR3 protein: CASSQGVGETNYGYTF
clone size: -
D gene: -
J gene: TRBJ1-2
V gene: TRBV4-2

CDR3 DNA: TGCGCCAGCAGTTTACTAGCAGACCCCAGGCGGGCGTCCTACAATGAGCAGTTCTTC
CDR3 protein: CASSLLADPRRASYNEQFF
clone size: -
D gene: -
J gene: TRBJ2-1
V gene: TRBV10-1

CDR3 DNA: TGCGCCAGCAGTGAATGGAGTAACACTGAAGCTTTCTTT
CDR3 protein: CASSEWSNTEAFF
clone size: -
D gene: -
J gene: TRBJ1-1
V gene: TRBV10-1

CDR3 DNA: TGTGCCTGGAGTGCCGCGGATACGCAGTATTTT
CDR3 protein: CAWSAADTQYF
clone size: -
D gene: -
J gene: TRBJ2-3
V gene: TRBV30

CDR3 DNA: TGTGCCAGCAGCTTAGGTAGACAAAACATTCAGTACTTC
CDR3 protein: CASSLGRQNIQYF
clone size: -
D gene: -
J gene: TRBJ2-4
V gene: TRBV11-1

CDR3 DNA: TGTGCCAGCTCAGAAACTCAAGAGACCCAGTACTTC
CDR3 protein: CASSETQETQYF
clone size: -
D gene: -
J gene: TRBJ2-5
V gene: TRBV18

CDR3 DNA: TGTGCCAGCAGTCCGGGGGATACTAATTCACCCCTCCACTTT
CDR3 protein: CASSPGDTNSPLHF
clone size: -
D gene: -
J gene: TRBJ1-6
V gene: TRBV28

CDR3 DNA: TGTGCCAGCAGTGTCCGATCCGGGACATACGTTTTCTTT
CDR3 protein: CASSVRSGTYVFF
clone size: -
D gene: -
J gene: TRBJ1-1
V gene: TRBV6-7

CDR3 DNA: TGTGCCAGCTCTAAAGCCAGGGGAAACACCGGGGAGCTGTTTTTT
CDR3 protein: CASSKARGNTGELFF
clone size: -
D gene: -
J gene: TRBJ2-2
V gene: TRBV27

CDR3 DNA: TGCGCCAGCAGCTTGGTCGGTTTGGCGACAGATACGCAGTATTTT
CDR3 protein: CASSLVGLATDTQYF
clone size: -
D gene: -
J gene: TRBJ2-3
V gene: TRBV5-1

CDR3 DNA: TGTGCCAGCAGTTTAATACAGGGAGGTGACACTGAAGCTTTCTTT
CDR3 protein: CASSLIQGGDTEAFF
clone size: -
D gene: -
J gene: TRBJ1-1
V gene: TRBV28

CDR3 DNA: TGTGCCAGCGGGCGGGTCTACGAGCAGTACTTC
CDR3 protein: CASGRVYEQYF
clone size: -
D gene: -
J gene: TRBJ2-7
V gene: TRBV6-4

CDR3 DNA: TGTGCCAGCTCACCCTCGCGGACCAGTCAAGAGACCCAGTACTTC
CDR3 protein: CASSPSRTSQETQYF
clone size: few
D gene: -
J gene: TRBJ2-5
V gene: TRBV18

CDR3 DNA: TGCGCCAGCAGTGACAGGGGCGCTGGAAACACCATATATTTT
CDR3 protein: CASSDRGAGNTIYF
clone size: once
D gene: TRBD1
J gene: TRBJ1-3
V gene: TRBV5-1

CDR3 DNA: TGTGCCAGCAGCTACAAAGTGACTAGCGGGATTATCAATGAGCAGTTCTTC
CDR3 protein: CASSYKVTSGIINEQFF
clone size: once
D gene: TRBD2
J gene: TRBJ2-1
V gene: TRBV5-4

CDR3 DNA: TGCGCCAGCGCCCGGACTTGGGGCGGCACAGATACGCAGTATTTT
CDR3 protein: CASARTWGGTDTQYF
clone size: -
D gene: -
J gene: TRBJ2-3
V gene: TRBV5-1

CDR3 DNA: TGTGCCAGCTCACCACTGGGACTAGCGGGAGCAGATACGCAGTATTTT
CDR3 protein: CASSPLGLAGADTQYF
clone size: -
D gene: TRBD2
J gene: TRBJ2-3
V gene: TRBV18

CDR3 DNA: TGCAGCGTCAAAGGGACAGGGGACACTGAAGCTTTCTTT
CDR3 protein: CSVKGTGDTEAFF
clone size: -
D gene: TRBD1
J gene: TRBJ1-1
V gene: TRBV29-1

CDR3 DNA: TGTGCCAGCAGCATAAGGACAGGGGTTGGCTACACCTTC
CDR3 protein: CASSIRTGVGYTF
clone size: -
D gene: TRBD1
J gene: TRBJ1-2
V gene: TRBV5-4

CDR3 DNA: TGTGCCAGCAGCTTGGAGCCATTACGAGGGGCCACGGAGCAGTACTTC
CDR3 protein: CASSLEPLRGATEQYF
clone size: -
D gene: -
J gene: TRBJ2-7
V gene: TRBV5-4

CDR3 DNA: TGTGCCAGCAGGAGTGGGACAGGTGGGACCGGGGAGCTGTTTTTT
CDR3 protein: CASRSGTGGTGELFF
clone size: few
D gene: TRBD1
J gene: TRBJ2-2
V gene: TRBV6-1

CDR3 DNA: TGTGCCAGCAGCCCACGGACTAGTGGCGGGGGGAGGAACATTCAGTACTTC
CDR3 protein: CASSPRTSGGGRNIQYF
clone size: -
D gene: TRBD2
J gene: TRBJ2-4
V gene: TRBV7-2

CDR3 DNA: TGTGCCAGCAGTGTCGTTGGGGGGGCCTCGGCCTACGAGCAGTACTTC
CDR3 protein: CASSVVGGASAYEQYF
clone size: -
D gene: -
J gene: TRBJ2-7
V gene: TRBV2

CDR3 DNA: TGTGCCAGCCGGAGGGACAGGGAATACGATGGCTACACCTTC
CDR3 protein: CASRRDREYDGYTF
clone size: -
D gene: TRBD1
J gene: TRBJ1-2
V gene: TRBV2

CDR3 DNA: TGTGCCAGCAGCTTAACGGGGGGGCCGTTTAGCAATCAGCCCCAGCATTTT
CDR3 protein: CASSLTGGPFSNQPQHF
clone size: once
D gene: -
J gene: TRBJ1-5
V gene: TRBV7-3

CDR3 DNA: TGTGCCAGCAGTTATCAATACCATAGGGGTCAGCCCCAGCATTTT
CDR3 protein: CASSYQYHRGQPQHF
clone size: -
D gene: -
J gene: TRBJ1-5
V gene: TRBV6-6

CDR3 DNA: TGTGCCAGTAGTCCGACTAGCGGTAACTACGAGCAGTACTTC
CDR3 protein: CASSPTSGNYEQYF
clone size: -
D gene: TRBD2
J gene: TRBJ2-7
V gene: TRBV19

CDR3 DNA: TGTGCCAGCAGTTACGAGGGGAGAGGTAATTCACCCCTCCACTTT
CDR3 protein: CASSYEGRGNSPLHF
clone size: once
D gene: -
J gene: TRBJ1-6
V gene: TRBV6-6

CDR3 DNA: TGTGCCAGCAGTCAGGACAGGGGAATTTCACCCCTCCACTTT
CDR3 protein: CASSQDRGISPLHF
clone size: -
D gene: TRBD1
J gene: TRBJ1-6
V gene: TRBV6-1

CDR3 DNA: TGTGCCAGCACCCCTCGGGGGATACTCTATGGCTACACCTTC
CDR3 protein: CASTPRGILYGYTF
clone size: -
D gene: -
J gene: TRBJ1-2
V gene: TRBV6-6

CDR3 DNA: TGCAGCGTTGGAGAGGGGGGGGAAGCTTTCTTT
CDR3 protein: CSVGEGGEAFF
clone size: -
D gene: -
J gene: TRBJ1-1
V gene: TRBV29-1

CDR3 DNA: TGTGCCAGCAGCTCAATCGCCAGCGAAGAGACCCAGTACTTC
CDR3 protein: CASSSIASEETQYF
clone size: -
D gene: -
J gene: TRBJ2-5
V gene: TRBV11-2

CDR3 DNA: TGCGCCAGCAGCTTGGTGGCTGGGACATCGGTTTACTATGGCTACACCTTC
CDR3 protein: CASSLVAGTSVYYGYTF
clone size: once
D gene: -
J gene: TRBJ1-2
V gene: TRBV5-1

CDR3 DNA: TGTGCCAGCAGCTTGGATCGAGTCGAGCAGTACTTC
CDR3 protein: CASSLDRVEQYF
clone size: few
D gene: -
J gene: TRBJ2-7
V gene: TRBV5-8

CDR3 DNA: TGTGCATCGAGGGGGCTCGTATTTGAAAAACTGTTTTTT
CDR3 protein: CASRGLVFEKLFF
clone size: -
D gene: TRBD1
J gene: TRBJ1-4
V gene: TRBV6-5

CDR3 DNA: TGTGCCATCAGTGAAAGGGAGACCCAGTACTTC
CDR3 protein: CAISERETQYF
clone size: once
D gene: -
J gene: TRBJ2-5
V gene: TRBV10-3

CDR3 DNA: TGCGCCAGCAGCCTCCGGACAGGGCCGAGCTCTGGAAACACCATATATTTT
CDR3 protein: CASSLRTGPSSGNTIYF
clone size: -
D gene: TRBD1
J gene: TRBJ1-3
V gene: TRBV5-1

CDR3 DNA: TGTGCCAGCAGCCAAGGCGGTAGCAATCAGCCCCAGCATTTT
CDR3 protein: CASSQGGSNQPQHF
clone size: -
D gene: -
J gene: TRBJ1-5
V gene: TRBV7-9

CDR3 DNA: TGTGCCAGCAGTTACGGAGGGGGTACTGGAAACACCATATATTTT
CDR3 protein: CASSYGGGTGNTIYF
clone size: -
D gene: -
J gene: TRBJ1-3
V gene: TRBV6-5

CDR3 DNA: TGTGCCAGCAGCCCGGGCCCGGAAGATACGCAGTATTTT
CDR3 protein: CASSPGPEDTQYF
clone size: -
D gene: -
J gene: TRBJ2-3
V gene: TRBV9

CDR3 DNA: TGCGCCAGCAGCCCACTCGGACAGGGAGAAAACATTCAGTACTTC
CDR3 protein: CASSPLGQGENIQYF
clone size: -
D gene: TRBD1
J gene: TRBJ2-4
V gene: TRBV5-1

CDR3 DNA: TGTGCCAGTAACCGACAGGGGCACTACGAGCAGTACTTC
CDR3 protein: CASNRQGHYEQYF
clone size: -
D gene: TRBD1
J gene: TRBJ2-7
V gene: TRBV19

CDR3 DNA: TGTGCCAGCAGACGGGAGGCGATTACCGGGGAGCTGTTTTTT
CDR3 protein: CASRREAITGELFF
clone size: -
D gene: TRBD2
J gene: TRBJ2-2
V gene: TRBV6-4

CDR3 DNA: TGTGCCAGCATCTGGACAGGGGCTGTGAGGAGGTACTTC
CDR3 protein: CASIWTGAVRRYF
clone size: -
D gene: TRBD1
J gene: TRBJ2-5
V gene: TRBV6-4

CDR3 DNA: TGTGCCAGTAGTATAGCCCTGACTAGACTCTTGCCTAGCACAGATACGCAGTATTTT
CDR3 protein: CASSIALTRLLPSTDTQYF
clone size: -
D gene: -
J gene: TRBJ2-3
V gene: TRBV19

CDR3 DNA: TGTGCCAGCAGCTTTCAGGGTAAAAGCACAGATACGCAGTATTTT
CDR3 protein: CASSFQGKSTDTQYF
clone size: -
D gene: -
J gene: TRBJ2-3
V gene: TRBV5-4